What follows is one T cell receptor (beta chain) and its context. Cohort placement rested on clinical history that participants reported themselves. Original processing notes: Nucleated cell counts were estimated from reference gene primer amplification. Data came from immunoSEQ multiplex PCR; TCRdb stores just in-frame clones and leaves some out. V, J and clone size reflect that table, while D and trimming were determined from the DNA. The table records approximately 280,000 clones, 87% of them present only once. The data were taken from a study of blood T cell repertoires in COVID-19. Per germline, CDR1 MDHEN and CDR2 SYDVKM. The CDR3 has 14 amino acids. V was shortened by 7 bases and J by 4 bases, with 11 bases between the two germline ends.

V usage is TRBV28 and J usage is TRBJ1-6; D is perhaps TRBD1 (5 bases). This receptor was identified in a woman in her forties who had recovered from COVID-19. Input material: PBMCs or T cells enriched from blood (not recorded which). The CDR3 is CASTRVDYNSPLHF. Here the CDR3 DNA reads TGTGCCAGCACCAGGGTCGATTATAATTCACCCCTCCACTTT.